This T cell receptor beta chain was captured by sequencing in a study of T cell responses to AZD1222 COVID-19 vaccine. Study conclusions and caveats: White British donors predominated, females outnumbered males, and clonal diversity was possibly underestimated. Only six or seven AZD1222 recipients were seropositive at baseline. Without day 14 samples, only post-peak T cell repertoires were studied.

The V gene lost 7 bases and the J gene lost 0 bases, with 13 bases spanning the gap. The V gene's germline CDR1 is SNHLY and CDR2 FYNNEI. The CDR3 extends over 14 amino acids. For this clone: Antigen specificity is unknown.

Here immunoSEQ multiplex PCR was the method, and the copy in TCRdb shows in-frame clones only, minus some. In the table there are around 140,000 clones, around nine tenths of which are singletons. The sequence was obtained from an adult in good health. The V gene is TRBV2, the J gene TRBJ2-7; D is uncertain. The sequences come from peripheral blood, collected on day 0 of AZD1222 vaccination. This CDR3 reads CASIANSFSYEQYF. CDR3 sequence (DNA): TGTGCCAGCATCGCCAACAGCTTCTCCTACGAGCAGTACTTC.